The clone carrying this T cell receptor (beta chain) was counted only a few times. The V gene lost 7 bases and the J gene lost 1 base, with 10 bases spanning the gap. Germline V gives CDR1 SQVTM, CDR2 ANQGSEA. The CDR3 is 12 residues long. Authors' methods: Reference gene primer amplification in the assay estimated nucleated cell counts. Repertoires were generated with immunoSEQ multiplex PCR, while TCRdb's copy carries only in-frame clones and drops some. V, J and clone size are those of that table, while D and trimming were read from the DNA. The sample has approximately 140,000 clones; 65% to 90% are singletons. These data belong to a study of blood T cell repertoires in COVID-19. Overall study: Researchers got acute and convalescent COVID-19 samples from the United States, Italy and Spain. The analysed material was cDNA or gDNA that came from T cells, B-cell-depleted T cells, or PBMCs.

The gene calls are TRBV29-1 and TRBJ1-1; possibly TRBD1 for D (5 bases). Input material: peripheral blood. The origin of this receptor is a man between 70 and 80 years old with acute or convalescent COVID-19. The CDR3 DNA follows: TGCAGCGGGAGGGACGGGAACACTGAAGCTTTCTTT. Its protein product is CSGRDGNTEAFF.